The clone carrying this T cell receptor (beta chain) has a single count. Antigen: not known. The data stem from a study of T cell responses to AZD1222 COVID-19 vaccine. The CDR3 has 15 amino acids. Unmatched junction bases numbered 6, after V lost 6 bases and J lost 5 bases. The germline CDR1 and CDR2 sequences are SNHLY and FYNNEI. General study findings and limits: Spike-specific TCR breadth and depth went up after people got two AZD1222 doses.

Sequenced by immunoSEQ multiplex PCR; TCRdb stores in-frame clones only, minus some. Of almost 95,000 clones listed, roughly 85% were seen once; the top ten hold 4.5% to 5%. Sequenced here: peripheral blood, sampled 28 days after the second AZD1222 dose. This TCR was sampled from an adult who received the AZD1222 COVID-19 vaccine. This chain uses TRBV2 with TRBJ2-3, with 12 nucleotides matching TRBD2. CDR3 DNA sequence: TGTGCCAGCAGACTGACTAGCGGGAGAAAAGATACGCAGTATTTT. As protein: CASRLTSGRKDTQYF. The full variable domain, in which reference TRBV2 and TRBJ2-3 provide the parts outside the CDR3, is EPEVTQTPSHQVTQMGQEVILRCVPISNHLYFYWYRQILGQKVEFLVSFYNNEISEKSEIFDDQFSVERPDGSNFTLKIRSTKLEDSAMYFCASRLTSGRKDTQYFGPGTRLTVL.